This TCR beta chain was identified in a study of cytomegalovirus exposure and HLA in healthy donors. Points from the study as a whole: The authors enumerated 150 to 200 TCR beta chains as linked to cytomegalovirus.

In the case of this clone: The antigen remains undetermined.

The PCR used 60 Vbeta and 13 Jbeta primers. The data were produced by immunoSEQ multiplex PCR, yet TCRdb's version contains in-frame clones alone and is incomplete. The sample has some 110,000 clones, around 84% seen once; the top ten hold 22%. Sequenced input: PBMCs. The TCR comes from a man aged 25-40 years in good health and CMV-seropositive.

In DNA form, the CDR3 reads TGTGCCAGCAGCCCCGACAGGGATCAGCCCCAGCATTTT. Translating gives CASSPDRDQPQHF. The rearrangement links TRBV5-4 to TRBJ1-5; 7 bases are a match to TRBD1. V lost 4 bases, J lost 5 bases, and 3 bases stayed unmatched. Looked up from germline, CDR1 is SGHNT and CDR2 is YYREEE (reference sequence). The CDR3 covers 13 residues.